This is a list of T cell receptor beta chains from one sample in a study of identical twins. TCRdb re-analysed the 5' RACE reads in MiXCR, keeping a single row per CDR3 protein. Among some 500,000 distinct CDR3 sequences listed, approximately 14% were seen once. The same data also contributed to another study, on yellow fever vaccine responses in identical twins.

Sequenced input: CD4+ T cells sorted from blood. Receptor source: a woman aged 18 to 35 in good health. Each CDR3 is given without its conserved first and last residue. A D gene is named only where the DNA matches it firmly. Expanded clones get a size class; other rows say once, few or many, or leave the size out.

D gene: NA
V gene: TRBV12-3/TRBV12-4
clone size: few
J gene: TRBJ2-1
CDR3 protein: ASSFLRDEQF

D gene: NA
V gene: TRBV11-2
clone size: few
J gene: TRBJ2-2
CDR3 protein: ASSLGAKGTGELF

D gene: TRBD2
V gene: TRBV5-1
clone size: few
J gene: TRBJ2-1
CDR3 protein: ASSQGYRRESNEQF

D gene: TRBD1
V gene: TRBV5-1
clone size: few
J gene: TRBJ1-2
CDR3 protein: ASSPTGSHTIANYGYT

D gene: NA
V gene: TRBV24-1
clone size: NA
J gene: TRBJ2-5
CDR3 protein: ATSDKTPDSQETQY

D gene: TRBD2
V gene: TRBV5-6
clone size: few
J gene: TRBJ2-1
CDR3 protein: ASSLRGSEQF

D gene: NA
V gene: TRBV3-1
clone size: few
J gene: TRBJ2-3
CDR3 protein: ASSTQASTDTQY

D gene: TRBD2
V gene: TRBV6-1
clone size: few
J gene: TRBJ2-5
CDR3 protein: ASSPIAGGLVETQY

D gene: TRBD1
V gene: TRBV7-2
clone size: NA
J gene: TRBJ2-1
CDR3 protein: ASSPAKRTGAYNEQF

D gene: TRBD2
V gene: TRBV20-1
clone size: NA
J gene: TRBJ2-7
CDR3 protein: SALNLAGGPYEQY

D gene: NA
V gene: TRBV20-1
clone size: many
J gene: TRBJ2-1
CDR3 protein: SARDRGGSSYNEQF

D gene: TRBD2
V gene: TRBV12-3/TRBV12-4
clone size: many
J gene: TRBJ2-3
CDR3 protein: ASRMPTSGGLPDTQY

D gene: TRBD2
V gene: TRBV5-1
clone size: many
J gene: TRBJ2-3
CDR3 protein: ASSPASGSTDTQY

D gene: TRBD1
V gene: TRBV3-1
clone size: NA
J gene: TRBJ1-5
CDR3 protein: ASSQDRPGTARAYSNQPQH